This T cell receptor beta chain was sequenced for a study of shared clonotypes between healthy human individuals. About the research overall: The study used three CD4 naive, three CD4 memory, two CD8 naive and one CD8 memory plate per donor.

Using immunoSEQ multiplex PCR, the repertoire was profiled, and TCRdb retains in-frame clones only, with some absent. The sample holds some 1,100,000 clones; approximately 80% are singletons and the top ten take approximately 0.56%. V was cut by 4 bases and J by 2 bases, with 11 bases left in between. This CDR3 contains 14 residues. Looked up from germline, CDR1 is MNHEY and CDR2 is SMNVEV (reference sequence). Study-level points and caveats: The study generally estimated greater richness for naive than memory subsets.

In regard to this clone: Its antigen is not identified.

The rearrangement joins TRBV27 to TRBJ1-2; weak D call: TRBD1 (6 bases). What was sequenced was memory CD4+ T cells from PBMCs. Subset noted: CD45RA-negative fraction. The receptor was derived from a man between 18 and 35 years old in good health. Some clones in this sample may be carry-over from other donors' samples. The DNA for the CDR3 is TGTGCCAGCAGTTCCAGGGGAACAAACTATGGCTACACCTTC. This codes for CASSSRGTNYGYTF.